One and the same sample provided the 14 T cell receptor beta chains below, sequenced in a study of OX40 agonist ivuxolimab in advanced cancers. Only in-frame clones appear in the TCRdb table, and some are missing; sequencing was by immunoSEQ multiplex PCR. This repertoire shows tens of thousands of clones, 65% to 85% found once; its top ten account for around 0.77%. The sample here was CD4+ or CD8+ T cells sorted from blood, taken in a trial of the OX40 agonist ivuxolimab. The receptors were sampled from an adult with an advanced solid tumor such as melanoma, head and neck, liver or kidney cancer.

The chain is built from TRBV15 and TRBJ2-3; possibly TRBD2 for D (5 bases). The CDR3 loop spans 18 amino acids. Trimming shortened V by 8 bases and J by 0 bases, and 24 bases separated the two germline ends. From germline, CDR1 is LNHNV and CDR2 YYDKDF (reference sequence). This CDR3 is CATEKRRVGGRSTDTQYF. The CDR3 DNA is TGTGCCACCGAGAAGCGGAGAGTCGGCGGGCGTAGCACAGATACGCAGTATTTT.

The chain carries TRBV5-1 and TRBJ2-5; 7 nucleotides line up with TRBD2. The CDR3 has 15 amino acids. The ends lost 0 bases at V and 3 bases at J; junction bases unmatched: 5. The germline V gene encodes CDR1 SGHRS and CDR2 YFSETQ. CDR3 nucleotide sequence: TGCGCCAGCAGCTTGGGTCCAGGGAGGGAAGAGACCCAGTACTTC. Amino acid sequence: CASSLGPGREETQYF.

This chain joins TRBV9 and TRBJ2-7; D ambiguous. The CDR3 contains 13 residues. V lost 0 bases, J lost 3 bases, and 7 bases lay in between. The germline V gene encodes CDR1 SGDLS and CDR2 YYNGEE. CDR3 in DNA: TGTGCCAGCAGCGTAGGTGTCCACTACGAGCAGTACTTC. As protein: CASSVGVHYEQYF.

The CDR3 coding sequence is TGTGCCACCAGCGTCTACAGGGGGCTCTACGAGCAGTACTTC. It specifies CATSVYRGLYEQYF. The chain carries TRBV15 and TRBJ2-7, with 9 bases fitting TRBD1. CDR1 is LNHNV and CDR2 is YYDKDF in the germline V gene (reference sequence). The CDR3 sequence is 14 residues long. Germline trimming cut 5 bases from V and 3 bases from J; bases unmatched to any gene: 5.

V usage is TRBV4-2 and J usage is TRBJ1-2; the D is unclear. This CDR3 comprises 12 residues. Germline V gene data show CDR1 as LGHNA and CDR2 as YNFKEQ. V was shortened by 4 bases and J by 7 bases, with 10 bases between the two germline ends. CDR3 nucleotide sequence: TGTGCCAGCAGCCGCGGCCTGGGTGGCTACACCTTC. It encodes CASSRGLGGYTF.

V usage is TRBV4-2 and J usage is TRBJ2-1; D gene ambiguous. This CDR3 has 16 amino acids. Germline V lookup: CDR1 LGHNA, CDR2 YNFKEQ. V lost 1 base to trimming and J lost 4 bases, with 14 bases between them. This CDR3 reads CASSQGGMKAYNEQFF. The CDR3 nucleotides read TGTGCCAGCAGCCAAGGAGGTATGAAGGCTTACAATGAGCAGTTCTTC.

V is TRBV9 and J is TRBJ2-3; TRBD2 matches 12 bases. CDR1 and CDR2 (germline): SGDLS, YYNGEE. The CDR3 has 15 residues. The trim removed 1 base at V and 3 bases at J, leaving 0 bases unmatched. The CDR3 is CASSVLAGGTDTQYF. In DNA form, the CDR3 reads TGTGCCAGCAGCGTACTAGCGGGGGGGACAGATACGCAGTATTTT.

The CDR3 loop is CASSLGGANRETQYF. The CDR3 DNA sequence: TGTGCCAGCAGTCTAGGGGGCGCGAATCGAGAGACCCAGTACTTC. The chain links TRBV27 to TRBJ2-5; 7 bases fit TRBD1. This CDR3 has 15 amino acids. Germline V CDR1 and CDR2: MNHEY, SMNVEV (reference sequence). The V and J ends lost 5 bases and 4 bases, in that order; junction bases with no gene match: 10.

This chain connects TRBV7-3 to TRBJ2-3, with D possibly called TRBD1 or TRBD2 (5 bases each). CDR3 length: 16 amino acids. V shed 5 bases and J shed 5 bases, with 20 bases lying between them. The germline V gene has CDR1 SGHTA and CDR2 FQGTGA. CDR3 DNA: TGTGCCAGCAGCCAGACCGGGGCAGGATATGGAGATACGCAGTATTTT. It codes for CASSQTGAGYGDTQYF.

The CDR3 region is CASSRGQGTDTQYF. Written as DNA, the CDR3 is TGTGCCAGCAGTCGCGGACAGGGCACAGATACGCAGTATTTT. The chain uses TRBV6-6 and TRBJ2-3, with TRBD1 matching 7 bases. V lost 5 bases and J lost 1; bases outside the gene matches: 3. The CDR3 is made up of 14 amino acids. Germline V CDR1 and CDR2: MNHNY, SVGAGI (reference sequence).

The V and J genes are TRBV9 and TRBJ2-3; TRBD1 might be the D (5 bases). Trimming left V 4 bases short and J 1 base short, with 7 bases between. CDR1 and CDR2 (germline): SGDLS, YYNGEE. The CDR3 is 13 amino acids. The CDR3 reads CASSKGGTDTQYF. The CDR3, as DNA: TGTGCCAGCAGCAAAGGGGGCACAGATACGCAGTATTTT.

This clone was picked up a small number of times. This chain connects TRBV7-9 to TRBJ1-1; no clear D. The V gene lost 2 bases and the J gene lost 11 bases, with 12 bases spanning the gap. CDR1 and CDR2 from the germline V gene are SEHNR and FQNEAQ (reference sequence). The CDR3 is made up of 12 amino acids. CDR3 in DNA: TGTGCCAGCAGCTTACGGGATTTGAGGGCTTTCTTT. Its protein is CASSLRDLRAFF.

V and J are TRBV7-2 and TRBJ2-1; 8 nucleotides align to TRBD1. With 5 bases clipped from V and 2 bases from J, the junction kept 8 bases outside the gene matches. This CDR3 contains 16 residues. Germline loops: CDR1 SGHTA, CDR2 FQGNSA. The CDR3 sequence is CASSASRDRTYNEQFF. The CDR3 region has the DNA TGTGCCAGCAGCGCGAGCCGGGACAGGACCTACAATGAGCAGTTCTTC.

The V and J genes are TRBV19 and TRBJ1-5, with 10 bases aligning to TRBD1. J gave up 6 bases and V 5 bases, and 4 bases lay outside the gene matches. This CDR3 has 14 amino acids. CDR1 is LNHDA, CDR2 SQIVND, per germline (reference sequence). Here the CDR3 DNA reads TGTGCCAGTAGTGAGACAGGGGGCCCTCAGCCCCAGCATTTT. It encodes CASSETGGPQPQHF.